Following are 26 T cell receptor beta chains from one sample sequenced in a study of cytomegalovirus exposure and HLA in healthy donors. The PCR was carried out with 60 Vbeta primers and 13 Jbeta primers. Produced via immunoSEQ multiplex PCR; TCRdb's table is partial and in-frame only. The sample lists fewer than 110,000 clones, approximately 79% occurring once. The specimen was PBMCs. These receptors were obtained from a woman between 40 and 50 years old in good health and CMV-seropositive.

The chain has TRBV2 and TRBJ1-5, with a possible D match to TRBD1 (6 bases). This CDR3 is built from 15 residues. Germline assignment: CDR1 SNHLY and CDR2 FYNNEI. V was cut by 6 bases and J by 2 bases, with 14 bases left in between. The CDR3 DNA sequence: TGTGCCAGCAGGCCCGGGGGGGGCGGCAATCAGCCCCAGCATTTT. This translates into CASRPGGGGNQPQHF.

The chain uses TRBV5-1 and TRBJ2-5; no clear D. The germline CDR1 and CDR2 sequences are SGHRS and YFSETQ. V gave up 0 bases and J gave up 5 bases, with 14 bases separating them. The CDR3 runs 15 residues. The CDR3 is CASSLAARNGETQYF. DNA for the CDR3: TGCGCCAGCAGCTTGGCAGCCCGGAACGGGGAGACCCAGTACTTC. Combining the CDR3 with reference TRBV5-1 and TRBJ2-5 gives the whole variable domain KAGVTQTPRYLIKTRGQQVTLSCSPISGHRSVSWYQQTPGQGLQFLFEYFSETQRNKGNFPGRFSGRQFSNSRSEMNVSTLELGDSALYLCASSLAARNGETQYFGPGTRLLVL.

This chain joins TRBV27 and TRBJ2-7; TRBD1 matches 9 bases. The CDR3 sequence is 14 residues long. Looked up from germline, CDR1 is MNHEY and CDR2 is SMNVEV (reference sequence). V was pared by 6 bases and J by 4 bases, with 7 bases of the junction left unmatched. The CDR3 loop is CASSQGTGRYEQYF. The CDR3, as DNA: TGTGCCAGCAGCCAAGGGACAGGGCGATACGAGCAGTACTTC.

This chain uses TRBV6-6 with TRBJ2-1; TRBD1 matches at 7 bases. The CDR3 is 15 residues long. The V segment lost 2 bases and the J segment 4 bases; nucleotides outside the gene matches: 5. Per the germline V gene, CDR1 is MNHNY and CDR2 is SVGAGI (reference sequence). The chain's CDR3 is CASSYKHRGYNEQFF. CDR3 nucleotide sequence: TGTGCCAGCAGTTACAAACACAGGGGATACAATGAGCAGTTCTTC.

J is TRBJ2-7 and V is TRBV10-3; perhaps TRBD1 as D (7 bases). CDR3 length: 14 residues. Trimming took off 6 bases at V and 2 bases at J, with 14 bases between the two ends. Germline CDR1 ENHRY, CDR2 SYGVKD. The CDR3 spells CAIRGAGQTYEQYF. The DNA of the CDR3 is TGTGCCATCAGAGGGGCGGGACAGACCTACGAGCAGTACTTC.

The chain has TRBV6-1 and TRBJ1-5; D call uncertain. Trimming removed 8 bases at V and 3 bases at J, with 14 bases between. The CDR3 has 14 residues. Germline values: CDR1 MNHNS, CDR2 SASEGT. As DNA, the CDR3 is TGTGCCAGCGGACCCGGGAGCCTCAATCAGCCCCAGCATTTT. Protein sequence: CASGPGSLNQPQHF.

V usage is TRBV11-2 and J usage is TRBJ1-6; TRBD1 aligns across 7 bases. This CDR3 has 17 amino acids. Trimming removed 0 bases from V and 3 bases from J; junction bases left unmatched: 5. CDR1 is SGHAT, CDR2 FQNNGV, per germline. CDR3 protein: CASSLDFRGNYNSPLHF. CDR3 sequence (DNA): TGTGCCAGCAGCTTAGATTTCAGGGGGAACTATAATTCACCCCTCCACTTT. The variable domain in full, completed from reference TRBV11-2 and TRBJ1-6, reads EAGVAQSPRYKIIEKRQSVAFWCNPISGHATLYWYQQILGQGPKLLIQFQNNGVVDDSQLPKDRFSAERLKGVDSTLKIQPAKLEDSAVYLCASSLDFRGNYNSPLHFGNGTRLTVT.

This chain uses TRBV7-9 with TRBJ1-5; D remains ambiguous. Trimming removed 3 bases from V and 4 bases from J, with 4 bases in between. Germline CDR1 reads SEHNR; CDR2 reads FQNEAQ (reference sequence). The CDR3 spans 12 residues. DNA of the CDR3: TGTGCCAGCAGCTTCCCTAATCAGCCCCAGCATTTT. It yields the protein CASSFPNQPQHF. The whole variable domain, remainder taken from reference TRBV7-9 and TRBJ1-5, is DTGVSQNPRHKITKRGQNVTFRCDPISEHNRLYWYRQTLGQGPEFLTYFQNEAQLEKSRLLSDRFSAERPKGSFSTLEIQRTEQGDSAMYLCASSFPNQPQHFGDGTRLSIL.

The V and J genes are TRBV7-9 and TRBJ2-3, with 12 positions matching TRBD2. The CDR3 is made up of 15 amino acids. The germline V gene encodes CDR1 SEHNR and CDR2 FQNEAQ (reference sequence). Trimming at V came to 4 bases and at J to 6 bases, leaving 5 bases not matched to a gene. In DNA form, the CDR3 reads TGTGCCAGCAGCTACTGGACTAGCGGGGTTGATACGCAGTATTTT. As protein: CASSYWTSGVDTQYF.

The chain uses TRBV6-9 and TRBJ1-1; 9 bases are shared with TRBD1. V dropped 7 bases and J dropped 4; count of bases not matched to a gene: 13. CDR3 length: 16 amino acids. Germline-derived CDR1 and CDR2 are MNHGY and SVAAGI. CDR3 bases: TGTGCCAGCACCCGGGACAGGGTGAAGATGTGCACTGAAGCTTTCTTT. Translating gives CASTRDRVKMCTEAFF.

This clone was picked up one time. The chain recombines TRBV7-2 with TRBJ2-3; no definite D call. Trimming pared 1 base from V and 5 bases from J, leaving 7 bases between. Germline CDR1 reads SGHTA; CDR2 reads FQGNSA. CDR3 length equals 13 residues. In DNA form, the CDR3 reads TGTGCCAGCAGCTTAGGGTATAGAGATACGCAGTATTTT. This encodes CASSLGYRDTQYF.

The chain has TRBV7-3 and TRBJ2-1, with 8 nucleotides matching TRBD2. J lost 15 bases, V lost 5 bases, and 9 bases had no gene match. The CDR3 spans 12 residues. Per the germline V gene, CDR1 is SGHTA and CDR2 is FQGTGA. CDR3 in amino acids: CASSTKSGGVFF. The CDR3 DNA reads as TGTGCCAGCAGCACGAAAAGCGGGGGTGTGTTCTTC.

J is TRBJ1-5 and V is TRBV27; D remains unclear. Deletions cut 5 bases from V and 6 bases from J, with 8 bases between. Germline values: CDR1 MNHEY, CDR2 SMNVEV (reference sequence). This CDR3 comprises 12 residues. Here the CDR3 DNA reads TGTGCCAGCAGTGCCTACGGTCAGCCCCAGCATTTT. This translates into CASSAYGQPQHF.

In this sample, this clone turned up a few times. The chain has TRBV1 and TRBJ2-1; the table's D call, TRBD2, has no DNA check behind it. TRBV1 is an annotated pseudogene. The length of the CDR3 is 15 residues. CDR3 DNA: TGCACCAGCAGCCAAGGGAGGCGGGGGGGCAATGAGCAGTTCTTC. Protein: CTSSQGRRGGNEQFF.

The genes are TRBV5-1 and TRBJ2-1; 7 bases are shared with TRBD1. Trimming removed 4 bases from V and 10 bases from J; junction bases left unmatched: 5. Per the germline V gene, CDR1 is SGHRS and CDR2 is YFSETQ. The CDR3 extends over 12 amino acids. CDR3 in DNA: TGCGCCAGCAGCACGGGACAGTTCGAGCAGTTCTTC. Translated, it gives CASSTGQFEQFF.

The chain employs TRBV2 and TRBJ2-2; possible D gene TRBD1, 6 bases. Trimming took 11 bases from V and 3 from J, leaving 16 bases between them. This CDR3 is built from 14 residues. Germline V gene lookup returns CDR1 SNHLY and CDR2 FYNNEI. The CDR3 coding sequence is TGTGCCTCTCGGAACAGGGTGGACACCGGGGAGCTGTTTTTT. It encodes CASRNRVDTGELFF.

The chain couples TRBV5-1 to TRBJ1-2; 7 bases are a match to TRBD1. With 7 bases clipped from V and 4 bases from J, the junction kept 7 bases outside the gene matches. The CDR3 runs to 13 residues. Germline V gene sequence: CDR1 SGHRS, CDR2 YFSETQ. The CDR3 region is CASAVTGTYGYTF. The CDR3 DNA sequence: TGCGCCAGCGCGGTGACAGGGACCTATGGCTACACCTTC.

The rearrangement links TRBV7-9 to TRBJ1-6, with D maybe TRBD1 (6 bases). V lost 1 base to trimming and J lost 8 bases, with 12 bases between them. The V gene's germline CDR1 is SEHNR and CDR2 FQNEAQ (reference sequence). CDR3 length: 15 amino acids. The CDR3: CASSLGGPGDSPLHF. In DNA form, the CDR3 reads TGTGCCAGCAGCTTAGGGGGCCCAGGGGATTCACCCCTCCACTTT.

V gene TRBV7-9 combines with J gene TRBJ1-1; 8 bases map to TRBD1. There are 13 residues in the CDR3. The ends lost 5 bases at V and 3 bases at J; junction bases unmatched: 2. The germline V gene encodes CDR1 SEHNR and CDR2 FQNEAQ (reference sequence). CDR3: CASSTQGDTEAFF. As DNA, the CDR3 is TGTGCCAGCAGCACACAGGGGGACACTGAAGCTTTCTTT.

V usage is TRBV5-4 and J usage is TRBJ2-3; 10 positions agree with TRBD1. Per the germline V gene, CDR1 is SGHNT and CDR2 is YYREEE (reference sequence). V dropped 3 bases and J dropped 3; count of bases not matched to a gene: 1. The CDR3 runs to 14 residues. DNA of the CDR3: TGTGCCAGCAGCTGGGACAGGGGAACAGATACGCAGTATTTT. Residues: CASSWDRGTDTQYF.

The rearrangement links TRBV11-2 to TRBJ2-7; a weak D match, TRBD1 (6 bases). Trimming stripped 5 bases from V and 0 bases from J, with 17 bases between. In germline, CDR1 is SGHAT, CDR2 FQNNGV. The CDR3 extends over 16 amino acids. In nucleotides, the CDR3 is TGTGCCAGCAGCATCCAGACAGGCCCGAGCTCCTACGAGCAGTACTTC. Translation: CASSIQTGPSSYEQYF.

V gene TRBV6-6 combines with J gene TRBJ1-1; 9 nucleotides align to TRBD1. The J segment lost 4 bases and the V segment lost 4 bases, leaving 4 bases of the junction unmatched. Germline loops: CDR1 MNHNY, CDR2 SVGAGI (reference sequence). CDR3 size: 14 residues. CDR3 region: CASSLQGAGTEAFF. The CDR3 region has the DNA TGTGCCAGCAGTTTACAGGGGGCTGGCACTGAAGCTTTCTTT.

The V call is TRBV7-6, the J call TRBJ1-1; a possible D gene is TRBD1 (6 bases). Trimming stripped 5 bases from V and 1 base from J, with 8 bases between. CDR3 length: 13 amino acids. Per the germline V gene, CDR1 is SGHVS and CDR2 is FNYEAQ. CDR3 residues: CASSRQENTEAFF. In DNA form, the CDR3 reads TGTGCCAGCAGCCGACAGGAGAACACTGAAGCTTTCTTT. Combining the CDR3 with reference TRBV7-6 and TRBJ1-1 gives the whole variable domain GAGVSQSPRYKVTKRGQDVALRCDPISGHVSLYWYRQALGQGPEFLTYFNYEAQQDKSGLPNDRFSAERPEGSISTLTIQRTEQRDSAMYRCASSRQENTEAFFGQGTRLTVV.

The chain has TRBV19 and TRBJ2-1; 13 positions match TRBD2. Germline CDR1 is LNHDA and CDR2 is SQIVND (reference sequence). The CDR3 extends over 16 amino acids. V was pared by 5 bases and J by 8 bases, with 9 bases of the junction left unmatched. CDR3 region: CASSRTSGGLGDEQFF. The DNA of the CDR3 is TGTGCCAGTAGTCGGACTAGCGGGGGACTTGGGGATGAGCAGTTCTTC. Using reference TRBV19 and TRBJ2-1 for the parts outside the CDR3, the full variable domain is DGGITQSPKYLFRKEGQNVTLSCEQNLNHDAMYWYRQDPGQGLRLIYYSQIVNDFQKGDIAEGYSVSREKKESFPLTVTSAQKNPTAFYLCASSRTSGGLGDEQFFGPGTRLTVL.

The genes are TRBV19 and TRBJ1-5, with TRBD1 matching over 11 bases. Per the germline V gene, CDR1 is LNHDA and CDR2 is SQIVND (reference sequence). The CDR3 has 14 amino acids. V was pared by 5 bases and J by 4 bases, with 1 base of the junction left unmatched. CDR3 in amino acids: CASSGTGGNQPQHF. CDR3 sequence (DNA): TGTGCCAGTAGTGGGACAGGGGGGAATCAGCCCCAGCATTTT.

The table lists this clone with a count of one. The V gene is TRBV19, the J gene TRBJ1-6; D might be TRBD1 (6 bases). The CDR3 contains 13 residues. Germline V gene lookup returns CDR1 LNHDA and CDR2 SQIVND (reference sequence). V shed 8 bases and J shed 9 bases, with 14 bases lying between them. This chain's CDR3 is CASQTGNSSPLHF. In DNA form, the CDR3 reads TGTGCCAGTCAGACAGGAAATAGTTCACCCCTCCACTTT.